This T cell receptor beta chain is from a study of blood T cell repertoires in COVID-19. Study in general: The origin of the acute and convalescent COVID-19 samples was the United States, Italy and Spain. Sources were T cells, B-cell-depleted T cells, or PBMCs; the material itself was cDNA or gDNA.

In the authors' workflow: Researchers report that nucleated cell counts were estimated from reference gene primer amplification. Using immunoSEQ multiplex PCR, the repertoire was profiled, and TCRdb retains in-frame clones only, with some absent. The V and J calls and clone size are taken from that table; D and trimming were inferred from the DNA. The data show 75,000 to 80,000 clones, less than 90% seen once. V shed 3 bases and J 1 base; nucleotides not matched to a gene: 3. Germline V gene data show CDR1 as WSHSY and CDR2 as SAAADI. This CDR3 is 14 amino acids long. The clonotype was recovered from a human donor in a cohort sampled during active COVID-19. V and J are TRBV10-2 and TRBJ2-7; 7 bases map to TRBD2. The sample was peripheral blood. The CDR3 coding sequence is TGCGCCAGCAGTGACCTAGCGGAGTCCTACGAGCAGTACTTC. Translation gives CASSDLAESYEQYF.